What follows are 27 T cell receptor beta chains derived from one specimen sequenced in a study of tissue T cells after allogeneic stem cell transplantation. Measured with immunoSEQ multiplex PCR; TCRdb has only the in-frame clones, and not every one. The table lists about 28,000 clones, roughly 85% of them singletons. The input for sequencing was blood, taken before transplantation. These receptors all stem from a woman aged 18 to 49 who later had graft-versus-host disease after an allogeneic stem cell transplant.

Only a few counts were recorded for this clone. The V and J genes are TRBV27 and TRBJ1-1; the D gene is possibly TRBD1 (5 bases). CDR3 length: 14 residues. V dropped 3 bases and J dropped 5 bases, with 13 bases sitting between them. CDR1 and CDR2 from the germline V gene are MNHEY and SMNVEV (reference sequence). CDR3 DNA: TGTGCCAGCAGTTTGCGGCGTGGGGGAACTGAAGCTTTCTTT. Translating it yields CASSLRRGGTEAFF.

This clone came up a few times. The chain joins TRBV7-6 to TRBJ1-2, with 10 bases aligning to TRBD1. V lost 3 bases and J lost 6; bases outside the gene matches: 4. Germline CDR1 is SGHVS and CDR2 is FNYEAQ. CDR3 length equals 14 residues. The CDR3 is CASSFGQGEDGYTF. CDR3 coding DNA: TGTGCCAGCAGCTTTGGACAGGGGGAAGATGGCTACACCTTC.

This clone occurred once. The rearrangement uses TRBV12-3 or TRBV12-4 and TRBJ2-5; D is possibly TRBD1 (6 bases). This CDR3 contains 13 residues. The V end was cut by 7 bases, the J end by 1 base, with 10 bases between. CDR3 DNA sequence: TGTGCCAGCATGTTGGACAGCCAAGAGACCCAGTACTTC. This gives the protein CASMLDSQETQYF.

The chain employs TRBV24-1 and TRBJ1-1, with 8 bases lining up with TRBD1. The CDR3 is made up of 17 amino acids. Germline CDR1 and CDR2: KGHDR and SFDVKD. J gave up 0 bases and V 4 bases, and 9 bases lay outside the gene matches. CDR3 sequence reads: CATSDRPRGRMNTEAFF. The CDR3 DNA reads TGTGCCACCAGTGACCGCCCCAGGGGGCGGATGAACACTGAAGCTTTCTTT.

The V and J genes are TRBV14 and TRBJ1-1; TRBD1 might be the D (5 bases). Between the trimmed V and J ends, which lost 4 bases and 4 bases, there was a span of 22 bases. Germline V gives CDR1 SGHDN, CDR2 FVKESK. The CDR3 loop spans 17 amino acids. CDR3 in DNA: TGTGCCAGCAGCCGACTCGAGACAGTGAAGGGTACCACTGAAGCTTTCTTT. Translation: CASSRLETVKGTTEAFF.

CDR3 protein: CASSMVYRLAGAFF. The CDR3 nucleotides read TGTGCCAGTAGTATGGTTTATCGGCTGGCAGGAGCTTTCTTT. The chain has TRBV19 and TRBJ1-1; unclear D gene. Germline CDR1 LNHDA, CDR2 SQIVND (reference sequence). The CDR3 length is 14 residues. Between the trimmed V and J ends, which lost 3 bases and 10 bases, there was a span of 18 bases.

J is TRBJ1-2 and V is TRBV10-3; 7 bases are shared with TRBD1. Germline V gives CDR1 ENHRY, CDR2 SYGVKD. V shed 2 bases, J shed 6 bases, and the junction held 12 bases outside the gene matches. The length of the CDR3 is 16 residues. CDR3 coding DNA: TGTGCCATCAGTGAGGGCTACAGGGGCGAGGTTGATGGCTACACCTTC. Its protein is CAISEGYRGEVDGYTF.

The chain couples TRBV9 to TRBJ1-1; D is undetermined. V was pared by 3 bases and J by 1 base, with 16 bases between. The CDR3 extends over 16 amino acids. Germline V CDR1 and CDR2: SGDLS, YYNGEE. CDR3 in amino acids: CASSAQSRTGNTEAFF. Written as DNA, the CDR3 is TGTGCCAGCAGCGCCCAATCCAGGACCGGGAACACTGAAGCTTTCTTT.

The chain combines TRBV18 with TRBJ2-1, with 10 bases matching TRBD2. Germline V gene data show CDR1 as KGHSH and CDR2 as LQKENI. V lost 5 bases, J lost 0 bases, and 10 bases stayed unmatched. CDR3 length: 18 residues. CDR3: CASSAQGPSGSSYNEQFF. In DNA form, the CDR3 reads TGTGCCAGCTCAGCCCAGGGCCCTAGCGGGAGCTCCTACAATGAGCAGTTCTTC.

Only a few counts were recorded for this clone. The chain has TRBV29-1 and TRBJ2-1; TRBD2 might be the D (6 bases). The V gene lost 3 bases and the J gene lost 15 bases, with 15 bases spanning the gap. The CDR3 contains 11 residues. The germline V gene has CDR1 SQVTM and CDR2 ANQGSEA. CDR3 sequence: CSVEEGRVGFF. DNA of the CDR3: TGCAGCGTTGAGGAGGGCAGGGTAGGGTTCTTC.

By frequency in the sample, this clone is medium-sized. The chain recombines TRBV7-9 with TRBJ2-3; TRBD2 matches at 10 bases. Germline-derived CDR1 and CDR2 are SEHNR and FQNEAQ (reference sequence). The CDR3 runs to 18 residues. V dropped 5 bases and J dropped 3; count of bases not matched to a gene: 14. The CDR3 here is CASSLRGFTAGGTDTQYF. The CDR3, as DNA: TGTGCCAGCAGCCTTCGCGGGTTTACAGCGGGAGGGACAGATACGCAGTATTTT.

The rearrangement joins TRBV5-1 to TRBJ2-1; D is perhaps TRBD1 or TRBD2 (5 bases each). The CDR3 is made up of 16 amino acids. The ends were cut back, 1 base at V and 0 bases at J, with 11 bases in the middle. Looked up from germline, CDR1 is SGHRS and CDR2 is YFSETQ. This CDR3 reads CASSLRQGASYNEQFF. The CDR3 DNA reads TGCGCCAGCAGCTTGAGGCAGGGAGCCTCCTACAATGAGCAGTTCTTC.

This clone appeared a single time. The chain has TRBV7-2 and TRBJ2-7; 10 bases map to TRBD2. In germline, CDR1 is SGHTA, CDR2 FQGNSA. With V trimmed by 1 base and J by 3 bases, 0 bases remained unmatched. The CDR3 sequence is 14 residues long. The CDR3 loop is CASSLERGGYEQYF. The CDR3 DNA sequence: TGTGCCAGCAGCTTAGAGCGGGGGGGCTACGAGCAGTACTTC.

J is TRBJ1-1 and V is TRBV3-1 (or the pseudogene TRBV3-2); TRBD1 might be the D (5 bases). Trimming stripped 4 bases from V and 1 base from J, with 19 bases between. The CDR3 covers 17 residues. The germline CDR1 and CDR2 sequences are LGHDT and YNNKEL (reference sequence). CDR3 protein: CASSLLPPSTGNTEAFF. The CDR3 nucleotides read TGTGCCAGCAGCCTACTTCCCCCGTCTACAGGGAACACTGAAGCTTTCTTT.

The CDR3 reads CASSLSRGSGYTF. The CDR3 region has the DNA TGTGCCAGCAGTCTGTCCCGGGGTTCTGGCTACACCTTC. V usage is TRBV28 and J usage is TRBJ1-2; D remains ambiguous. V was shortened by 5 bases and J by 7 bases, with 14 bases between the two germline ends. Germline CDR1 is MDHEN and CDR2 is SYDVKM. The CDR3 covers 13 residues.

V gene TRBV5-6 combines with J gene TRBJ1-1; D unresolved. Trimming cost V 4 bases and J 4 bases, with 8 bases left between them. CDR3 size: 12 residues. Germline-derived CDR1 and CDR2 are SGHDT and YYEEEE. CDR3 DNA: TGTGCCAGCAGCCCCGCTGGCACTGAAGCTTTCTTT. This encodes CASSPAGTEAFF.

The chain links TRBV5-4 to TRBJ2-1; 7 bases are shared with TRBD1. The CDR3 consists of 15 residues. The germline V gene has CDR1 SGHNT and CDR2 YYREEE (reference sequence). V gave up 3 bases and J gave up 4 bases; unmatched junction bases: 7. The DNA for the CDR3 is TGTGCCAGCAGCTCGACAGGGAGTGGGTACAATGAGCAGTTCTTC. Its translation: CASSSTGSGYNEQFF.

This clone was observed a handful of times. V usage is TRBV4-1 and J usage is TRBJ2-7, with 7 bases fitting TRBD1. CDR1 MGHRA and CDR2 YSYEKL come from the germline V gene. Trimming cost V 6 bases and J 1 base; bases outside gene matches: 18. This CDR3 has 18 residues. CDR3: CASRETGQTSFESYEQYF. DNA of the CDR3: TGCGCCAGCAGAGAAACGGGACAGACCTCTTTTGAGTCCTACGAGCAGTACTTC.

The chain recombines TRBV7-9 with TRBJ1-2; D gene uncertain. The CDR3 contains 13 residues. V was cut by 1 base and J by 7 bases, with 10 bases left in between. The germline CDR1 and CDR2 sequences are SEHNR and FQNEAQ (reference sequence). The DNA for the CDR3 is TGTGCCAGCAGCTTAGAAGGAGGCCTTGGCTACACCTTC. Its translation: CASSLEGGLGYTF. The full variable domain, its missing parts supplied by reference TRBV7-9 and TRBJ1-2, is DTGVSQNPRHKITKRGQNVTFRCDPISEHNRLYWYRQTLGQGPEFLTYFQNEAQLEKSRLLSDRFSAERPKGSFSTLEIQRTEQGDSAMYLCASSLEGGLGYTFGSGTRLTVV.

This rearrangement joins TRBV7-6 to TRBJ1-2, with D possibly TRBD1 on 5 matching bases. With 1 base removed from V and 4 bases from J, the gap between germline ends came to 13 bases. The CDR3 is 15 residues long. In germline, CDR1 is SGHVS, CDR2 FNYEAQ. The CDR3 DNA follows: TGTGCCAGCAGCTTAGGGGGGGGGTCCCTCTATGGCTACACCTTC. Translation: CASSLGGGSLYGYTF.

The CDR3 region is CASSPTPGLAGGTSYNEQFF. Here the CDR3 DNA reads TGCGCCAGCAGCCCAACGCCGGGACTAGCGGGGGGAACATCCTACAATGAGCAGTTCTTC. The genes are TRBV4-1 and TRBJ2-1; 15 bases agree with TRBD2. Germline V gene lookup returns CDR1 MGHRA and CDR2 YSYEKL. CDR3 size: 20 residues. The V segment lost 4 bases and the J segment 1 base; nucleotides outside the gene matches: 11.

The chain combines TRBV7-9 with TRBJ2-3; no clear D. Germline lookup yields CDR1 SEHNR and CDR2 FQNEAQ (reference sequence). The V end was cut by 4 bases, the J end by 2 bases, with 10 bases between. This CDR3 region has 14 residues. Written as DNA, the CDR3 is TGTGCCAGCAGCTCTCGACTCCTCACAGATACGCAGTATTTT. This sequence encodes CASSSRLLTDTQYF.

In DNA form, the CDR3 reads TGTGCCAGCAGTTTTGGCGGGGGCCCACTCTCCTACGAGCAGTACTTC. Residues: CASSFGGGPLSYEQYF. The genes are TRBV28 and TRBJ2-7; TRBD2 is a possible D gene (7 bases). V was cut by 3 bases and J by 0 bases, with 15 bases left in between. Germline CDR1 and CDR2: MDHEN and SYDVKM. The CDR3 has 16 amino acids. Based on the CDR3 plus reference TRBV28 and TRBJ2-7, the full variable domain is DVKVTQSSRYLVKRTGEKVFLECVQDMDHENMFWYRQDPGLGLRLIYFSYDVKMKEKGDIPEGYSVSREKKERFSLILESASTNQTSMYLCASSFGGGPLSYEQYFGPGTRLTVT.

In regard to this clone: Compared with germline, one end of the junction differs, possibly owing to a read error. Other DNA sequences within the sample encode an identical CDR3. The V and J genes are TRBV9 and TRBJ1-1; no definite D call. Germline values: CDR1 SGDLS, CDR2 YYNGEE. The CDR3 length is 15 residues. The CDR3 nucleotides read TGCGCCAGCAGCGACCCCCCGGGAGGGAACACTGAAGCTTTCTTT. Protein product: CASSDPPGGNTEAFF.

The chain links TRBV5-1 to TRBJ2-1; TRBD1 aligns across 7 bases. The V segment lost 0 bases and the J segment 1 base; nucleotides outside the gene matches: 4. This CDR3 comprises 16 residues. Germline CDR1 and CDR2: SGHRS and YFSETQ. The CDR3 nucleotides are TGCGCCAGCAGCTTGGAGGGGGCCGGATCCTACAATGAGCAGTTCTTC. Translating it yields CASSLEGAGSYNEQFF.

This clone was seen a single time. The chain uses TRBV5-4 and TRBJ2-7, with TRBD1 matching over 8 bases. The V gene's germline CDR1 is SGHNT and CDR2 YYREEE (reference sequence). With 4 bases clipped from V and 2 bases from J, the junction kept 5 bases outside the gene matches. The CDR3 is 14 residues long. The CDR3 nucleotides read TGTGCCAGCAGCGCCCAACAGGGGGCCTACGAGCAGTACTTC. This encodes CASSAQQGAYEQYF.

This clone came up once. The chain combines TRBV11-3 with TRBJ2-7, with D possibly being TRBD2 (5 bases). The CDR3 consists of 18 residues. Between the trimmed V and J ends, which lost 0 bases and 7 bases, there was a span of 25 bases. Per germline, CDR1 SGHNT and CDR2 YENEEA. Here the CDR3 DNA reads TGTGCCAGCAGCTTAGATTACGGAGGATCTCTCCTACGAAGGGAGCAGTACTTC. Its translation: CASSLDYGGSLLRREQYF.